A single sample gave rise to the 19 T cell receptor beta chains below, sequenced in a study of CXCR3-negative and CXCR3-positive naive CD8 T cells. The authors made the TRB cDNA libraries by 5' RACE using UMI labels. TCRdb re-analyzed the 5' RACE reads; it lists each CDR3 protein once, without DNA. Its table lists some 140,000 distinct CDR3 sequences. The antigens these receptors bind are not known. Broader study findings: Greater hydrophobicity was found in TRB CDR3s of CXCR3-positive naive cells than of CXCR3-negative naive cells.

The sequenced sample was naive CXCR3+ CD8+ T cells from blood. The sample's subset: CD45RO-CCR7+CD27+CD95- naive CD8+ T cells expressing CXCR3 (TNR3+). Receptors were obtained from a human donor in good health. Some clones in this sample may be carry-over from other donors' samples.

The chain joins TRBV14 to TRBJ2-3. The germline V gene has CDR1 SGHDN and CDR2 FVKESK. The CDR3 is 16 residues long. The CDR3 protein is CASSQDMNRYTDTQYF.

The genes are TRBV20-1 and TRBJ2-7; TCRdb's D gene call, TRBD2, goes unchecked for lack of DNA. The germline CDR1 and CDR2 sequences are DFQATT and SNEGSKA (reference sequence). The CDR3 runs to 14 residues. Here the CDR3 reads CSAAGGGGTYEQYF.

V usage is TRBV20-1 and J usage is TRBJ2-5; absent DNA, TCRdb's TRBD1 call cannot be checked. CDR3 length: 15 amino acids. Germline V gene sequence: CDR1 DFQATT, CDR2 SNEGSKA (reference sequence). The CDR3 sequence is CSATDWDSTQETQYF.

The rearrangement links TRBV20-1 to TRBJ1-1. Germline lookup yields CDR1 DFQATT and CDR2 SNEGSKA (reference sequence). The CDR3 runs to 14 residues. The CDR3 region is CSARDLRTHTEAFF.

CDR3 sequence reads: CASSFQGGRETQYF. The V gene is TRBV2, the J gene TRBJ2-5; TCRdb outputs TRBD1, but without DNA this stays unchecked. Germline lookup yields CDR1 SNHLY and CDR2 FYNNEI. The CDR3 consists of 14 residues. The complete variable domain, with remaining parts taken from reference TRBV2 and TRBJ2-5, reads EPEVTQTPSHQVTQMGQEVILRCVPISNHLYFYWYRQILGQKVEFLVSFYNNEISEKSEIFDDQFSVERPDGSNFTLKIRSTKLEDSAMYFCASSFQGGRETQYFGPGTRLLVL.

This rearrangement joins TRBV25-1 to TRBJ2-1. There are 13 residues in the CDR3. Germline CDR1 reads MGHDK; CDR2 reads SYGVNS. The CDR3 spells CASRRTEANEQFF.

This sequence joins TRBV7-8 and TRBJ1-5; TCRdb's D gene call, TRBD1, goes unchecked for lack of DNA. CDR3 length: 14 amino acids. Germline lookup yields CDR1 SGHVS and CDR2 FQNEAQ. CDR3 loop: CASSLGQGHQPQHF.

The chain joins TRBV29-1 to TRBJ1-5; TCRdb designates TRBD1, a call that cannot be tested without DNA. CDR3 length: 18 residues. Germline V gene data show CDR1 as SQVTM and CDR2 as ANQGSEA. CDR3 amino acids: CSVEDLGPRKGANQPQHF.

CDR3 in amino acids: CASSQESAGYGYTF. The rearrangement joins TRBV4-1 to TRBJ1-2. Germline V gene lookup returns CDR1 MGHRA and CDR2 YSYEKL. This CDR3 is 14 amino acids long.

The chain employs TRBV9 and TRBJ2-1; TCRdb calls TRBD1, which cannot be checked without DNA. The CDR3 has 15 amino acids. Germline CDR1 SGDLS, CDR2 YYNGEE. The CDR3 spells CASSVTGEGDNEQFF.

The chain has TRBV2 and TRBJ2-5; TCRdb calls TRBD2, which cannot be checked without DNA. The CDR3 has 14 amino acids. From germline, CDR1 is SNHLY and CDR2 FYNNEI. The CDR3 reads CASGSGVNQETQYF. The variable domain in full, with the rest retrieved from reference TRBV2 and TRBJ2-5, is EPEVTQTPSHQVTQMGQEVILRCVPISNHLYFYWYRQILGQKVEFLVSFYNNEISEKSEIFDDQFSVERPDGSNFTLKIRSTKLEDSAMYFCASGSGVNQETQYFGPGTRLLVL.

V and J are TRBV7-3 and TRBJ2-7; with no DNA, the TCRdb D assignment of TRBD1 cannot be verified. Germline lookup yields CDR1 SGHTA and CDR2 FQGTGA. CDR3 length: 12 residues. The CDR3 sequence: CARLPRGYEQYF.

The gene calls are TRBV7-2 and TRBJ2-7. The CDR3 is 13 amino acids. CDR1 SGHTA and CDR2 FQGNSA come from the germline V gene. The CDR3 loop reads CASSLKYTYEQYF.

The rearrangement joins TRBV4-1 to TRBJ1-1; the TRBD1 assignment by TCRdb is unverifiable without DNA. The CDR3 sequence is 15 residues long. Germline loops: CDR1 MGHRA, CDR2 YSYEKL. CDR3 sequence: CASSTSTGGITEAFF.

The chain links TRBV9 to TRBJ2-7; TCRdb returns TRBD1, unconfirmable since there is no DNA. Germline values: CDR1 SGDLS, CDR2 YYNGEE. The CDR3 sequence is 13 residues long. This CDR3 is CASSPGAVYEQYF.

The chain couples TRBV6-5 to TRBJ1-1; with no DNA, the TCRdb D assignment of TRBD1 cannot be verified. The CDR3 sequence is 12 residues long. Germline V CDR1 and CDR2: MNHEY, SVGAGI. The CDR3: CASSYTGTEAFF.

The rearrangement joins TRBV20-1 to TRBJ2-4; TCRdb reports TRBD1, a call that lacks DNA to check it against. The CDR3 length is 14 residues. The V gene's germline CDR1 is DFQATT and CDR2 SNEGSKA (reference sequence). CDR3 loop: CSADPGQGKNIQYF.

CDR3 sequence reads: CASSPRPAGTGDDYGYTF. The chain has TRBV3-1 and TRBJ1-2; TCRdb proposes TRBD1, but this gene call is untestable without DNA. There are 18 residues in the CDR3. CDR1 and CDR2 from the germline V gene are LGHDT and YNNKEL (reference sequence).

This chain links TRBV12-3 or TRBV12-4 with TRBJ2-7; TCRdb's D call, TRBD2, is unchecked because there is no DNA. The CDR3 totals 14 residues. The CDR3 here is CASSFSGRFYEQYF.